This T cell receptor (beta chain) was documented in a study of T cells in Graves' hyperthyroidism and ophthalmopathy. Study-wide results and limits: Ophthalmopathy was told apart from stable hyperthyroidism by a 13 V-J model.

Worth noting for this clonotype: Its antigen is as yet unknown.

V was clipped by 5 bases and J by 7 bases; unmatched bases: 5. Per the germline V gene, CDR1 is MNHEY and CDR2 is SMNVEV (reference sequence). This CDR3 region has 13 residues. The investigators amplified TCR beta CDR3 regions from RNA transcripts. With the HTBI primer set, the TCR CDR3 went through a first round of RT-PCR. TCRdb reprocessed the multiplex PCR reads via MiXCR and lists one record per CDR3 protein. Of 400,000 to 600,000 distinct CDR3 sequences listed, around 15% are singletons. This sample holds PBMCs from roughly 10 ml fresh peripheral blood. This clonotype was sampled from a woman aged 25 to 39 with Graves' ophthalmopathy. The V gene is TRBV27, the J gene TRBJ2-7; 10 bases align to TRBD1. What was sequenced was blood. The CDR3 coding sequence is TGTGCCAGCAGTACCGGGACAGGGGTAGAGCAGTACTTC. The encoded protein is CASSTGTGVEQYF.